Following are 19 T cell receptor beta chains from one sample sequenced in a study of beta chain features in type 1 diabetes. Broader study findings: Shorter TCRB CDR3s, moderately but significantly so, marked every one of the four CD4+ subsets in Type 1 diabetes patients.

Expressed TCRB transcripts were sequenced because the entire RNA isolate underwent reverse transcription. TCRdb's copy holds only in-frame clones and misses some; the assay was immunoSEQ multiplex PCR. The sample includes approximately 260,000 clones, less than 30% seen only once; the top ten take 0.012%. These receptors have no identified antigens. Sequencing was carried out using naive CD4+ T cells from blood. The receptor set was obtained from a woman in her 30s with type 1 diabetes.

The chain links TRBV28 to TRBJ2-7; weak D call: TRBD2 (5 bases). Germline CDR1 is MDHEN and CDR2 is SYDVKM. Between the trimmed V and J ends, which lost 5 bases and 3 bases, there was a span of 14 bases. CDR3 length: 14 amino acids. CDR3 protein: CASSHRDTNYEQYF. The CDR3 DNA reads as TGTGCCAGCAGTCACCGGGATACTAACTACGAGCAGTACTTC. The complete variable domain, with remaining parts taken from reference TRBV28 and TRBJ2-7, reads DVKVTQSSRYLVKRTGEKVFLECVQDMDHENMFWYRQDPGLGLRLIYFSYDVKMKEKGDIPEGYSVSREKKERFSLILESASTNQTSMYLCASSHRDTNYEQYFGPGTRLTVT.

Note on this clone: Other DNA sequences within the sample encode an identical CDR3. The chain links TRBV30 to TRBJ1-5; TRBD1 matches at 7 bases. Germline trimming cut 2 bases from V and 4 bases from J; bases unmatched to any gene: 2. Germline loops: CDR1 GTSNPN, CDR2 SVGIG (reference sequence). The CDR3 has 13 residues. CDR3 sequence reads: CAWSTRGNQPQHF. In DNA, the CDR3 is TGTGCCTGGAGTACCAGGGGGAATCAGCCCCAGCATTTT. The variable domain in full, with the rest retrieved from reference TRBV30 and TRBJ1-5, is SQTIHQWPATLVQPVGSPLSLECTVEGTSNPNLYWYRQAAGRGLQLLFYSVGIGQISSEVPQNLSASRPQDRQFILSSKKLLLSDSGFYLCAWSTRGNQPQHFGDGTRLSIL.

This chain joins TRBV19 and TRBJ2-7; 10 bases line up with TRBD2. Germline values: CDR1 LNHDA, CDR2 SQIVND (reference sequence). This CDR3 region has 15 residues. Germline trimming cut 4 bases from V and 0 bases from J; bases unmatched to any gene: 3. The CDR3 sequence is CASSRGLASSYEQYF. The CDR3 DNA follows: TGTGCCAGTAGTAGGGGACTAGCGAGCTCCTACGAGCAGTACTTC.

The chain couples TRBV28 to TRBJ2-7; the D gene is possibly TRBD1 (6 bases). Germline V gives CDR1 MDHEN, CDR2 SYDVKM. The length of the CDR3 is 14 residues. Trimming stripped 4 bases from V and 5 bases from J, with 15 bases between. The DNA for the CDR3 is TGTGCCAGCAGTTCACCTGCACAGGGTAACGAGCAGTACTTC. Residues: CASSSPAQGNEQYF.

The chain employs TRBV28 and TRBJ2-4; 9 nucleotides align to TRBD1. Per germline, CDR1 MDHEN and CDR2 SYDVKM. The trim removed 3 bases at V and 1 base at J, leaving 1 base unmatched. The CDR3 consists of 15 residues. CDR3 in amino acids: CASSLTGGAKNIQYF. In DNA, the CDR3 is TGTGCCAGCAGTTTGACAGGGGGGGCCAAAAACATTCAGTACTTC.

This clone has more than one count but fewer than ten. The gene calls are TRBV27 and TRBJ2-7; 8 bases fit TRBD2. Germline V gives CDR1 MNHEY, CDR2 SMNVEV (reference sequence). CDR3 size: 15 residues. Losses at the gene ends were 6 bases for V and 6 bases for J; bases not matched to a gene: 13. CDR3 residues: CASRLPGLEMCEQYF. CDR3 coding DNA: TGTGCCAGCAGACTACCGGGACTAGAGATGTGCGAGCAGTACTTC.

The chain joins TRBV29-1 to TRBJ1-1, with a weak D call TRBD1 (5 bases). In germline, CDR1 is SQVTM, CDR2 ANQGSEA. The CDR3 has 13 residues. The germline V and J ends were trimmed by 1 base and 0 bases, with 6 bases remaining between them. The CDR3 region is CSVEAGLNTEAFF. CDR3 DNA: TGCAGCGTTGAAGCAGGGTTGAACACTGAAGCTTTCTTT.

This clone was recorded a few times. CDR3 in DNA: TGTGCCTGGAGCCTAACACTAGCGGGAGCTTCCGAGCAGTACTTC. Its protein product is CAWSLTLAGASEQYF. The chain is built from TRBV30 and TRBJ2-7; the match to TRBD2 covers 11 bases. Germline CDR1 reads GTSNPN; CDR2 reads SVGIG (reference sequence). The CDR3 extends over 15 amino acids. Trimming removed 3 bases from V and 6 bases from J; junction bases left unmatched: 10.

This chain links TRBV30 with TRBJ1-1; 7 bases map to TRBD1. CDR1 is GTSNPN and CDR2 is SVGIG in the germline V gene (reference sequence). The CDR3 consists of 13 residues. Losses at the gene ends were 2 bases for V and 4 bases for J; bases not matched to a gene: 4. CDR3 protein: CAWSRQGSTEAFF. CDR3 coding DNA: TGTGCCTGGAGTCGACAGGGATCCACTGAAGCTTTCTTT.

As DNA, the CDR3 is TGTGCCACCAGCATCTATCGATTACCTGGGGCCAACGTCCTGACTTTC. It encodes CATSIYRLPGANVLTF. The V and J genes are TRBV15 and TRBJ2-6; D remains ambiguous. V gave up 4 bases and J gave up 2 bases, with 12 bases separating them. The CDR3 is 16 amino acids. Germline assignment: CDR1 LNHNV and CDR2 YYDKDF (reference sequence).

This clone was seen only a few times. This chain connects TRBV15 to TRBJ2-7, with TRBD2 as a possible D gene (5 bases). Germline V CDR1 and CDR2: LNHNV, YYDKDF (reference sequence). This CDR3 spans 15 amino acids. Trimming took off 4 bases at V and 0 bases at J, with 13 bases between the two ends. Here the CDR3 reads CATSTIPGSSYEQYF. CDR3 DNA: TGTGCCACCAGCACGATTCCTGGGAGCTCCTACGAGCAGTACTTC.

The chain uses TRBV18 and TRBJ2-5, with TRBD2 matching 14 bases. V lost 5 bases to trimming and J lost 7 bases; unmatched junction nucleotides: 6. Germline V gene lookup returns CDR1 KGHSH and CDR2 LQKENI. The CDR3 loop spans 15 amino acids. The CDR3 coding sequence is TGTGCCAGCTCATCGGGACTAGCGGGAGTTGGGACCCAGTACTTC. This gives the protein CASSSGLAGVGTQYF. Together with reference TRBV18 and TRBJ2-5, the CDR3 gives the full variable domain: NAGVMQNPRHLVRRRGQEARLRCSPMKGHSHVYWYRQLPEEGLKFMVYLQKENIIDESGMPKERFSAEFPKEGPSILRIQQVVRGDSAAYFCASSSGLAGVGTQYFGPGTRLLVL.

This clone was recorded a few times. The genes are TRBV5-1 and TRBJ2-3; TRBD2 aligns across 14 bases. The CDR3 is made up of 15 amino acids. Germline V gene sequence: CDR1 SGHRS, CDR2 YFSETQ. J lost 7 bases, V lost 4 bases, and 5 bases had no gene match. The chain's CDR3 is CASSPGLAGEHTQYF. The CDR3 DNA follows: TGCGCCAGCAGCCCGGGACTAGCGGGAGAGCATACGCAGTATTTT. Supplemented by reference TRBV5-1 and TRBJ2-3, the full variable domain reads KAGVTQTPRYLIKTRGQQVTLSCSPISGHRSVSWYQQTPGQGLQFLFEYFSETQRNKGNFPGRFSGRQFSNSRSEMNVSTLELGDSALYLCASSPGLAGEHTQYFGPGTRLTVL.

Only a few counts were recorded for this clone. This chain connects TRBV9 to TRBJ2-3; D is possibly TRBD2 (6 bases). This CDR3 is built from 15 residues. CDR1 and CDR2 (germline): SGDLS, YYNGEE. Between the trimmed V and J ends, which lost 3 bases and 4 bases, there was a span of 15 bases. The CDR3 reads CASSALSGLADTQYF. The CDR3 DNA sequence: TGTGCCAGCAGCGCCCTTAGCGGTCTCGCAGATACGCAGTATTTT.

The V call is TRBV12-5, the J call TRBJ1-2; maybe TRBD1 (5 bases). The CDR3 is made up of 15 amino acids. Per the germline V gene, CDR1 is LGHNT and CDR2 is FRNRAP. V lost 4 bases to trimming and J lost 8 bases, with 20 bases between them. The CDR3 protein is CASGSSGAGLGGYTF. CDR3 bases: TGTGCTAGTGGTTCCTCAGGCGCGGGGCTTGGCGGCTACACCTTC. The full variable domain, its missing parts supplied by reference TRBV12-5 and TRBJ1-2, is DARVTQTPRHKVTEMGQEVTMRCQPILGHNTVFWYRQTMMQGLELLAYFRNRAPLDDSGMPKDRFSAEMPDATLATLKIQPSEPRDSAVYFCASGSSGAGLGGYTFGSGTRLTVV.

The chain recombines TRBV30 with TRBJ1-3, with TRBD1 matching 9 bases. The CDR3 has 13 amino acids. In germline, CDR1 is GTSNPN, CDR2 SVGIG (reference sequence). V was pared by 8 bases and J by 4 bases, with 6 bases of the junction left unmatched. The DNA of the CDR3 is TGTGCCGGACAGGGGATAGGGGGAAACACCATATATTTT. It translates to CAGQGIGGNTIYF.

This clone appeared a few times. Germline and junction disagree at one end, which may indicate a read error. The chain is built from TRBV7-9 and TRBJ2-1, with 8 positions matching TRBD1. Germline lookup yields CDR1 SEHNR and CDR2 FQNEAQ (reference sequence). CDR3 length: 16 amino acids. This chain's CDR3 is CASSKWDRIAYNEQFF. The CDR3 DNA is TGTGCCAGCAGCAAATGGGACAGGATAGCCTATAATGAGCAGTTCTTC.

As regards this clone: The sample has other DNA sequences that encode this CDR3 too. The chain joins TRBV29-1 to TRBJ1-3, with D hard to call. This CDR3 spans 13 amino acids. Looked up from germline, CDR1 is SQVTM and CDR2 is ANQGSEA. Deletions cut 1 base from V and 0 bases from J, with 4 bases between. CDR3 DNA sequence: TGCAGCGTTGAAGGCGGCTCTGGAAACACCATATATTTT. Its translation is CSVEGGSGNTIYF.

The chain recombines TRBV5-4 with TRBJ1-1, with D unclear. CDR1 is SGHNT, CDR2 YYREEE, per germline (reference sequence). CDR3 length: 12 residues. V was pared by 4 bases and J by 1 base, with 5 bases between. The chain's CDR3 is CASSPKNTEAFF. The CDR3 nucleotides are TGTGCCAGCAGCCCCAAGAACACTGAAGCTTTCTTT.